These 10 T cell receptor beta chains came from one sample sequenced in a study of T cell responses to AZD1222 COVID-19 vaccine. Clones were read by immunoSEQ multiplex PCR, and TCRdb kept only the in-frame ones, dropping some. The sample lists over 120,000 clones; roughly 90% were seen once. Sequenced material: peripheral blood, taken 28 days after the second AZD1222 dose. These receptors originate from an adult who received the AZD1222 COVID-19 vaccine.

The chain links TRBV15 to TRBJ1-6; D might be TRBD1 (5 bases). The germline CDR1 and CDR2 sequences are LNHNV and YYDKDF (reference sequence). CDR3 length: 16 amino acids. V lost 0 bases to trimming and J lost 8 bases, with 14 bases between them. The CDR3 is CATSRDLLDTDSPLHF. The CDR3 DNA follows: TGTGCCACCAGCAGAGATCTATTGGACACAGATTCACCCCTCCACTTT.

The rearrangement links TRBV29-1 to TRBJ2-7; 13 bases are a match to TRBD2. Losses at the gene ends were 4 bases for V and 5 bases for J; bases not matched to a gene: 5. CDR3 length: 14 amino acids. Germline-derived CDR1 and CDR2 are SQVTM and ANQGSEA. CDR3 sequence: CSVAGLAGADEQYF. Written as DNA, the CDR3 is TGCAGCGTTGCCGGACTAGCGGGAGCAGACGAGCAGTACTTC.

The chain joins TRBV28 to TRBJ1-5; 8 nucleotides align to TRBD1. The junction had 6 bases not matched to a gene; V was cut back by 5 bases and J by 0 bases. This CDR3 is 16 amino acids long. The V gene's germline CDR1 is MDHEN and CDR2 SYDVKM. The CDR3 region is CASSPQGGYSNQPQHF. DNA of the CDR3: TGTGCCAGCAGTCCACAGGGGGGATATAGCAATCAGCCCCAGCATTTT.

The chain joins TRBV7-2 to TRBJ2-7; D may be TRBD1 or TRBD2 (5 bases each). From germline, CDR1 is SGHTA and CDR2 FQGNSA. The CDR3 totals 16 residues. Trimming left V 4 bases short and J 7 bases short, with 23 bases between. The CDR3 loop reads CASSSNGPGPLYEQYF. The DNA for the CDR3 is TGTGCCAGCAGCTCTAATGGGCCGGGGCCCCTCTATGAGCAGTACTTC.

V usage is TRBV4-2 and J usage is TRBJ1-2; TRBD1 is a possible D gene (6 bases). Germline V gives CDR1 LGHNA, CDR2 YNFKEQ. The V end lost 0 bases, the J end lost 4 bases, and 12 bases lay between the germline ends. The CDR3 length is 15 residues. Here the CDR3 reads CASSQDLGGPYGYTF. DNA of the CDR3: TGTGCCAGCAGCCAAGATCTGGGGGGGCCCTATGGCTACACCTTC.

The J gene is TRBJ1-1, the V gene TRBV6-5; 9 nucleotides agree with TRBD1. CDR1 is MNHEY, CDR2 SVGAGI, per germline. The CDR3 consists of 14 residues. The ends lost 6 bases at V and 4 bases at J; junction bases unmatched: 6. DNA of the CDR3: TGTGCCAGCAGCCGGGGACAGGGAATCACTGAAGCTTTCTTT. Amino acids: CASSRGQGITEAFF.

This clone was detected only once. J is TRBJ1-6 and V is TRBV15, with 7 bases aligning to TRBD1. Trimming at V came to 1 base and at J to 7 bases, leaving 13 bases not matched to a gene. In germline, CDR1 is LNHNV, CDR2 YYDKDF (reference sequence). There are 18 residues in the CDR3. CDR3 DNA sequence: TGTGCCACCAGCAGAGTCTTGGTGGCGGTAGGGGGCAATTCACCCCTCCACTTT. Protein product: CATSRVLVAVGGNSPLHF.

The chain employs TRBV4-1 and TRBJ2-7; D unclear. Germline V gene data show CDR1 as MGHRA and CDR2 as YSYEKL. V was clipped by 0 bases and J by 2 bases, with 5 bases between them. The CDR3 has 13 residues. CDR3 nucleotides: TGCGCCAGCAGCCAAGATGGGGCCTACGAGCAGTACTTC. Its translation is CASSQDGAYEQYF.

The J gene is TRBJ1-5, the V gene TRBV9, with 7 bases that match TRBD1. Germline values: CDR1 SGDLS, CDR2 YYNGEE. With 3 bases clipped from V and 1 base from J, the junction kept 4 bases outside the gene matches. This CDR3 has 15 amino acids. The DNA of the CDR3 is TGTGCCAGCAGCGGGACAGGATTCAGCAATCAGCCCCAGCATTTT. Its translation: CASSGTGFSNQPQHF. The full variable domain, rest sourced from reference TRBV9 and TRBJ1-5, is DSGVTQTPKHLITATGQRVTLRCSPRSGDLSVYWYQQSLDQGLQFLIQYYNGEERAKGNILERFSAQQFPDLHSELNLSSLELGDSALYFCASSGTGFSNQPQHFGDGTRLSIL.

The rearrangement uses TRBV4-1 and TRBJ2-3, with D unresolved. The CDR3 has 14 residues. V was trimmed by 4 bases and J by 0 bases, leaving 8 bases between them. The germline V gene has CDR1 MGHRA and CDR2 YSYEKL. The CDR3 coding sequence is TGCGCCAGCAGCCCTCACGCTAGCACAGATACGCAGTATTTT. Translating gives CASSPHASTDTQYF.